These 29 T cell receptor beta chains were all obtained from the same sample, sequenced in a study of a mutant IDH1 vaccine in newly diagnosed glioma. The protocol was immunoSEQ multiplex PCR, while the TCRdb copy is restricted to in-frame clones and leaves out a portion. The table lists around 56,000 clones, more than 85% of them singletons. Time point meaning: baseline, week 1 (first vaccination visit). Treatment described: pre-vaccination baseline after standard-of-care therapy. The sample was PBMCs, taken from a glioma patient treated with radiotherapy, temozolomide or both. The receptor source for this set is a man aged 45-60 years with glioma.

This chain connects TRBV5-1 to TRBJ1-2; the match to TRBD1 covers 7 bases. CDR3 size: 15 residues. With V trimmed by 4 bases and J by 2 bases, 8 bases remained unmatched. CDR1 is SGHRS and CDR2 is YFSETQ in the germline V gene. CDR3 nucleotide sequence: TGCGCCAGCAGCCCGACGACAGGGAGGAACTATGGCTACACCTTC. Its translation is CASSPTTGRNYGYTF.

This clone is a singleton in its sample. The chain is built from TRBV5-1 and TRBJ1-1; possible D gene TRBD1, 5 bases. The CDR3 has 11 residues. The V gene's germline CDR1 is SGHRS and CDR2 YFSETQ. The V and J ends lost 4 bases and 10 bases respectively, with 11 bases between them. CDR3: CASSLGTRAFF. The CDR3 DNA follows: TGCGCCAGCAGCCTGGGGACGCGAGCTTTCTTT.

The V call is TRBV7-8, the J call TRBJ2-3; D possibly corresponds to TRBD1 (5 bases). Germline CDR1 SGHVS, CDR2 FQNEAQ. V lost 4 bases, J lost 1 base, and 24 bases lay in between. The CDR3 loop spans 19 amino acids. DNA of the CDR3: TGTGCCAGCAGCTCCGACCAAATCCAGGGCATACAGGGCACAGATACGCAGTATTTT. Protein product: CASSSDQIQGIQGTDTQYF.

The chain recombines TRBV7-2 with TRBJ2-7, with 10 bases lining up with TRBD2. This CDR3 is built from 15 residues. Germline trimming cut 1 base from V and 7 bases from J; bases unmatched to any gene: 7. Per germline, CDR1 SGHTA and CDR2 FQGNSA. The CDR3 loop reads CASSLGASGSREQYF. The CDR3 DNA is TGTGCCAGCAGCTTAGGAGCTAGCGGGAGTAGGGAGCAGTACTTC.

The genes are TRBV14 and TRBJ2-6; either TRBD1 or TRBD2 may fit D (5 bases each). The CDR3 sequence is 14 residues long. The V end was cut by 5 bases, the J end by 0 bases, with 5 bases between. Germline V lookup: CDR1 SGHDN, CDR2 FVKESK. CDR3 sequence reads: CASSGGSGANVLTF. The CDR3 DNA reads TGTGCCAGCAGCGGGGGCTCTGGGGCCAACGTCCTGACTTTC.

This chain joins TRBV2 and TRBJ1-4, with D hard to call. CDR1 is SNHLY and CDR2 is FYNNEI in the germline V gene. Trimming left V 5 bases short and J 10 bases short, with 8 bases between. The CDR3 covers 11 residues. The CDR3 sequence is CASSTVGKLFF. Here the CDR3 DNA reads TGTGCCAGCAGTACTGTAGGAAAACTGTTTTTT.

CDR3: CASSLGGPGNSPLHF. The CDR3 nucleotides are TGTGCCAGCAGCTTGGGGGGCCCTGGAAATTCACCCCTCCACTTT. The rearrangement links TRBV5-6 to TRBJ1-6; weak D call: TRBD1 (5 bases). The germline V gene has CDR1 SGHDT and CDR2 YYEEEE. The V and J ends lost 0 bases and 7 bases respectively, with 11 bases between them. The CDR3 length is 15 residues.

The count of this clone is one. The chain couples TRBV9 to TRBJ1-6; tentatively, D is TRBD1 (5 bases). The CDR3 runs 17 residues. Germline V gene sequence: CDR1 SGDLS, CDR2 YYNGEE. Trimming removed 3 bases at V and 7 bases at J, with 20 bases between. The CDR3: CASSAQASGLGNSPLHF. The CDR3 nucleotides are TGTGCCAGCAGCGCACAAGCCTCAGGGTTGGGGAATTCACCCCTCCACTTT.

This clone was found a few times. The chain carries TRBV29-1 and TRBJ2-5; no reliable D call. CDR3 length: 8 amino acids. CDR1 and CDR2 from the germline V gene are SQVTM and ANQGSEA. V lost 0 bases, J lost 10 bases, and 0 bases lay in between. The CDR3 spells CSVEDQYF. Here the CDR3 DNA reads TGCAGCGTTGAAGACCAGTACTTC.

The J gene is TRBJ2-2, the V gene TRBV6-5, with 10 nucleotides matching TRBD1. This CDR3 contains 15 residues. The junction had 7 bases not matched to a gene; V was cut back by 6 bases and J by 6 bases. Germline assignment: CDR1 MNHEY and CDR2 SVGAGI. In DNA, the CDR3 is TGTGCCAGCAGCCCCTCCGGGACAGGGGCCGGGGAGCTGTTTTTT. Protein: CASSPSGTGAGELFF.

The CDR3 DNA sequence: TGCGCCAGCAGCCAGGATGGGGGGGAGTGGGGCTATGGCTACACCTTC. Protein product: CASSQDGGEWGYGYTF. The chain carries TRBV4-3 and TRBJ1-2, with D possibly being TRBD1 (5 bases). This CDR3 has 16 residues. V lost 3 bases and J lost 4, with 18 bases in between. Per the germline V gene, CDR1 is LGHNA and CDR2 is YSLEER.

V gene TRBV27 combines with J gene TRBJ2-3, with 7 bases lining up with TRBD1. Trimming took 4 bases from V and 2 from J; bases not matched to a gene: 6. The CDR3 contains 15 residues. Germline V lookup: CDR1 MNHEY, CDR2 SMNVEV (reference sequence). CDR3 protein: CASSYRGSYTDTQYF. The CDR3, as DNA: TGTGCCAGCAGTTACAGGGGTTCCTACACAGATACGCAGTATTTT.

This clone has only a few counts. The V and J genes are TRBV7-2 and TRBJ2-3, with a tentative D call TRBD2 (5 bases). Germline loops: CDR1 SGHTA, CDR2 FQGNSA. The CDR3 runs to 14 residues. V lost 5 bases to trimming and J lost 3 bases, with 12 bases between them. This chain's CDR3 is CASSHNRDTDTQYF. The CDR3 coding sequence is TGTGCCAGCAGCCACAACCGGGATACAGATACGCAGTATTTT.

This clone was seen once. The rearrangement links TRBV5-1 to TRBJ2-2; 8 bases map to TRBD2. The CDR3 covers 15 residues. V lost 0 bases and J lost 6; bases outside the gene matches: 4. Germline V lookup: CDR1 SGHRS, CDR2 YFSETQ. CDR3 loop: CASSLESGGAGELFF. The CDR3 DNA follows: TGCGCCAGCAGCTTGGAGAGCGGGGGAGCCGGGGAGCTGTTTTTT.

V usage is TRBV2 and J usage is TRBJ2-4; TRBD1 matches 9 bases. V was pared by 6 bases and J by 7 bases, with 13 bases of the junction left unmatched. In germline, CDR1 is SNHLY, CDR2 FYNNEI. The CDR3 is made up of 16 amino acids. CDR3 DNA: TGTGCCAGCAGGGTTGGGACAGGGATGAGGGCGAACATTCAGTACTTC. Protein sequence: CASRVGTGMRANIQYF.

V and J are TRBV19 and TRBJ1-2, with TRBD1 matching 9 bases. V dropped 5 bases and J dropped 7; count of bases not matched to a gene: 8. Per the germline V gene, CDR1 is LNHDA and CDR2 is SQIVND (reference sequence). The length of the CDR3 is 14 residues. DNA of the CDR3: TGTGCCAGTAGTGAGGACAGGGGCAGCGGTGGCTACACCTTC. Residues: CASSEDRGSGGYTF.

This rearrangement joins TRBV18 to TRBJ2-3, with 12 positions matching TRBD2. The CDR3 spans 17 residues. Germline trimming cut 2 bases from V and 3 bases from J; bases unmatched to any gene: 6. The germline V gene encodes CDR1 KGHSH and CDR2 LQKENI. The chain's CDR3 is CASSPSTSGSRTDTQYF. The DNA for the CDR3 is TGTGCCAGCTCACCATCGACTAGCGGGAGTAGGACAGATACGCAGTATTTT.

The CDR3 reads CASSFSIVASPLHF. The CDR3 DNA reads as TGTGCCAGCAGTTTCAGTATCGTGGCTTCACCCCTCCACTTT. The V call is TRBV27, the J call TRBJ1-6; no clear D gene. The V end was cut by 3 bases, the J end by 9 bases, with 12 bases between. The CDR3 has 14 amino acids. Germline values: CDR1 MNHEY, CDR2 SMNVEV (reference sequence).

The chain is built from TRBV28 and TRBJ2-2; 9 bases map to TRBD2. V was pared by 5 bases and J by 1 base, with 5 bases of the junction left unmatched. The CDR3 runs to 16 residues. The germline V gene has CDR1 MDHEN and CDR2 SYDVKM. The CDR3: CASSILSGGNTGELFF. For the CDR3, the DNA is TGTGCCAGCAGTATCCTTAGCGGGGGGAACACCGGGGAGCTGTTTTTT.

V and J are TRBV7-9 and TRBJ2-1; D unclear. The CDR3 covers 15 residues. Germline V gene sequence: CDR1 SEHNR, CDR2 FQNEAQ (reference sequence). The germline V and J ends were trimmed by 0 bases and 3 bases, with 9 bases remaining between them. The CDR3 loop reads CASSLAARHYNEQFF. The DNA for the CDR3 is TGTGCCAGCAGCTTAGCCGCTAGACACTACAATGAGCAGTTCTTC.

The chain carries TRBV5-1 and TRBJ2-1; D might be TRBD1 (6 bases). The V end lost 4 bases, the J end lost 0 bases, and 14 bases lay between the germline ends. The CDR3 loop spans 16 amino acids. Germline loops: CDR1 SGHRS, CDR2 YFSETQ. CDR3: CASSPRGQVSYNEQFF. In DNA form, the CDR3 reads TGCGCCAGCAGCCCCAGGGGCCAAGTCTCCTACAATGAGCAGTTCTTC.

The table lists this clone with a few counts. The rearrangement joins TRBV7-9 to TRBJ1-1, with a possible D match to TRBD1 (6 bases). Germline values: CDR1 SEHNR, CDR2 FQNEAQ (reference sequence). The CDR3 has 16 residues. V was shortened by 3 bases and J by 0 bases, with 14 bases between the two germline ends. The CDR3 DNA sequence: TGTGCCAGCAGCTTTGGCCCGGACAGACTGAACACTGAAGCTTTCTTT. Protein product: CASSFGPDRLNTEAFF.

This clone was detected once. V gene TRBV15 combines with J gene TRBJ2-7; no definite D call. The CDR3 covers 11 residues. Trimming stripped 5 bases from V and 7 bases from J, with 9 bases between. CDR1 and CDR2 from the germline V gene are LNHNV and YYDKDF (reference sequence). The CDR3 loop is CATSDAREQYF. CDR3 nucleotides: TGTGCCACCAGCGACGCTAGGGAGCAGTACTTC.

V and J are TRBV11-3 and TRBJ2-2; 14 bases match TRBD2. The CDR3 runs 17 residues. Germline assignment: CDR1 SGHNT and CDR2 YENEEA. V lost 6 bases to trimming and J lost 5 bases; unmatched junction nucleotides: 8. CDR3 in amino acids: CASSSTSGRARTGELFF. CDR3 nucleotide sequence: TGTGCCAGCAGTTCGACTAGCGGGAGGGCCAGGACCGGGGAGCTGTTTTTT.

V is TRBV29-1 and J is TRBJ2-1; 8 bases map to TRBD2. The germline V gene has CDR1 SQVTM and CDR2 ANQGSEA. CDR3 size: 12 residues. V lost 6 bases, J lost 9 bases, and 7 bases stayed unmatched. CDR3 sequence reads: CSVPGGPSEQFF. CDR3 sequence (DNA): TGCAGCGTCCCGGGGGGGCCTTCTGAGCAGTTCTTC.

The chain carries TRBV5-1 and TRBJ1-2; 12 nucleotides line up with TRBD1. J gave up 5 bases and V 5 bases, and 13 bases lay outside the gene matches. The CDR3 consists of 17 residues. CDR1 SGHRS and CDR2 YFSETQ come from the germline V gene. CDR3 in DNA: TGCGCCAGCAGAACCGGGACAGGGGGCGTCTCTGTTTATGGCTACACCTTC. Its translation is CASRTGTGGVSVYGYTF.

The rearrangement links TRBV27 to TRBJ2-7; 7 bases match TRBD1. Germline V gene sequence: CDR1 MNHEY, CDR2 SMNVEV (reference sequence). The CDR3 is made up of 15 amino acids. V shed 5 bases, J shed 3 bases, and the junction held 10 bases outside the gene matches. This CDR3 reads CASSITGTAVYEQYF. DNA for the CDR3: TGTGCCAGCAGTATAACCGGGACAGCTGTCTACGAGCAGTACTTC.

This clone occurred once. In DNA, the CDR3 is TGCGCCAGCAGCCAAGGACAGGGAGGAAACATTCAGTACTTC. Translating it yields CASSQGQGGNIQYF. The chain couples TRBV4-1 to TRBJ2-4, with D possibly matching TRBD1 (7 bases). The V end was cut by 1 base, the J end by 6 bases, with 10 bases between. CDR3 size: 14 residues. Germline loops: CDR1 MGHRA, CDR2 YSYEKL.

This clone was seen a single time. The chain uses TRBV19 and TRBJ2-7; 8 nucleotides align to TRBD2. The CDR3 runs 15 residues. Germline CDR1 LNHDA, CDR2 SQIVND (reference sequence). The V gene end was trimmed by 5 bases and the J gene end by 2 bases; junction bases not matched to a gene: 8. The CDR3 DNA follows: TGTGCCAGTAGTTTATCGGGGGGGACGCCCTACGAGCAGTACTTC. It yields the protein CASSLSGGTPYEQYF.